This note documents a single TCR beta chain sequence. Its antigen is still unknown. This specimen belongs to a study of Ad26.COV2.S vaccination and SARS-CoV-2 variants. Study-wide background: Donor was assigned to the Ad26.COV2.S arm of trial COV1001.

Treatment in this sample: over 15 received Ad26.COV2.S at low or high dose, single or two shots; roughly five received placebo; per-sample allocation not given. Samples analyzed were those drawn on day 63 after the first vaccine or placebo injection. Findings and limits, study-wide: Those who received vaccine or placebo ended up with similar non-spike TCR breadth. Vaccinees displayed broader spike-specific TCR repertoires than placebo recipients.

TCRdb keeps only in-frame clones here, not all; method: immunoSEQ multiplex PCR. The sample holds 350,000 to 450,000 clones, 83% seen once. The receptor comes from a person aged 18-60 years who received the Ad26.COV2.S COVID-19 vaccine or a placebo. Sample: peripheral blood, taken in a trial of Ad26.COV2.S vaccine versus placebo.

CDR3 bases: TGCGCCAGCAGCCCCAGACAGGGGGCCTACGAGCAGTACTTC. It yields the protein CASSPRQGAYEQYF. V is TRBV5-1 and J is TRBJ2-7; 9 nucleotides match TRBD1. This CDR3 is 14 amino acids long. The junction had 4 bases not matched to a gene; V was cut back by 4 bases and J by 2 bases. Germline V lookup: CDR1 SGHRS, CDR2 YFSETQ.